The rows below give T cell receptor beta chains drawn from one sample of a study of blood T cell repertoires in COVID-19. Repertoires were generated with immunoSEQ multiplex PCR, while TCRdb's copy carries only in-frame clones and drops some. The sample shows about 360,000 clones, approximately 86% of them seen only once. Material for sequencing was peripheral blood. The receptors were gathered from a woman aged 55 to 70 with COVID-19, enrolled during active disease. Both conserved end residues are part of each CDR3. The D gene is left open where the match is weak. Clone size is not always given. Where it is, it says once, few, many or a class for expanded clones.

abundance | d_gene | len | j_gene | v_gene | CDR3aa | CDR3nt
. | . | 12 | TRBJ2-5 | TRBV15 | CATSRDIETQYF | TGTGCCACCAGCAGAGATATCGAGACCCAGTACTTC
. | . | 17 | TRBJ2-1 | TRBV6-1 | CASSERGGGFSYNEQFF | TGTGCCAGCAGTGAGCGGGGAGGAGGGTTCTCCTACAATGAGCAGTTCTTC
once | TRBD1 | 16 | TRBJ2-5 | TRBV18 | CASSPYDREGVETQYF | TGTGCCAGCTCACCTTACGACAGGGAAGGAGTAGAGACCCAGTACTTC
. | . | 16 | TRBJ2-3 | TRBV21-1 | CASSNLENRELDTQYF | TGTGCCAGCAGCAATTTGGAAAACAGGGAATTAGATACGCAGTATTTT
. | . | 17 | TRBJ2-3 | TRBV19 | CASSIDTAAVSADTQYF | TGTGCCAGTAGTATAGATACAGCGGCGGTTTCAGCGGATACGCAGTATTTT
. | . | 14 | TRBJ1-2 | TRBV18 | CASSPSTVYYGYTF | TGTGCCAGCTCACCATCGACAGTCTACTATGGCTACACCTTC
. | TRBD2 | 16 | TRBJ2-1 | TRBV9 | CASSVVAGGPYNEQFF | TGTGCCAGCAGCGTAGTAGCGGGGGGGCCCTACAATGAGCAGTTCTTC
. | . | 14 | TRBJ2-7 | TRBV5-6 | CASSLAGHTYEQYF | TGTGCCAGCAGCTTGGCGGGACATACCTACGAGCAGTACTTC
. | . | 15 | TRBJ1-1 | TRBV6-1 | CASSESTRGDTEAFF | TGTGCCAGCAGTGAATCAACTCGGGGGGACACTGAAGCTTTCTTT
. | . | 14 | TRBJ1-2 | TRBV19 | CASTHRVPGSGYTF | TGTGCCAGTACCCACAGGGTACCCGGATCTGGCTACACCTTC
. | . | 17 | TRBJ2-5 | TRBV19 | CASSFRPGLKPQETQYF | TGTGCCAGTAGTTTCAGACCGGGACTCAAACCCCAAGAGACCCAGTACTTC
. | TRBD1 | 15 | TRBJ1-1 | TRBV7-9 | CASSARQGPNTEAFF | TGTGCCAGCAGCGCGCGACAGGGGCCGAACACTGAAGCTTTCTTT
. | TRBD1 | 15 | TRBJ2-2 | TRBV14 | CASSPGGLNTGELFF | TGTGCCAGCAGCCCAGGGGGCCTGAACACCGGGGAGCTGTTTTTT
. | TRBD1 | 16 | TRBJ1-1 | TRBV4-2 | CASSQGTGFLNTEAFF | TGTGCCAGCAGCCAGGGGACAGGGTTTTTGAACACTGAAGCTTTCTTT
many | TRBD1 | 13 | TRBJ1-2 | TRBV19 | CASSRGQVEGYTF | TGTGCCAGTAGCCGGGGACAGGTAGAGGGCTACACCTTC
. | . | 16 | TRBJ1-6 | TRBV11-2 | CASSPVDRHYNSPLHF | TGTGCCAGCAGCCCTGTCGACAGACACTATAATTCACCCCTCCACTTT
. | TRBD1 | 18 | TRBJ1-4 | TRBV18 | CASSLSSSGQGYNEKLFF | TGTGCCAGCTCACTTTCCTCCTCGGGACAGGGGTATAATGAAAAACTGTTTTTT